The 19 T cell receptor beta chains below come from one sample, sequenced in a study of OX40 agonist ivuxolimab in advanced cancers. Method: immunoSEQ multiplex PCR; TCRdb's copy keeps in-frame clones and lacks some. The sample carries about 23,000 clones, about 77% recorded once. The source material was CD4+ or CD8+ T cells sorted from blood, sampled in a trial of the OX40 agonist ivuxolimab. The receptors were gathered from an adult with an advanced solid tumor such as melanoma, head and neck, liver or kidney cancer.

V and J are TRBV6-6 and TRBJ1-2; no firm D call. CDR1 and CDR2 (germline): MNHNY, SVGAGI (reference sequence). The CDR3 loop spans 14 amino acids. Trimming took off 2 bases at V and 8 bases at J, with 15 bases between the two ends. In DNA form, the CDR3 reads TGTGCCAGCAGTTACCAGGCTGCCCGCCAGGGCTACACCTTC. Its translation is CASSYQAARQGYTF.

This chain joins TRBV9 and TRBJ2-1, with a tentative D call TRBD2 (6 bases). Germline lookup yields CDR1 SGDLS and CDR2 YYNGEE. Trimming stripped 4 bases from V and 4 bases from J, with 9 bases between. The CDR3 covers 13 residues. CDR3 protein: CASSRETYNEQFF. CDR3 DNA: TGTGCCAGCAGCCGGGAGACGTACAATGAGCAGTTCTTC.

V gene TRBV28 combines with J gene TRBJ2-7; D ambiguous. V shed 7 bases and J shed 1 base, with 11 bases lying between them. Germline assignment: CDR1 MDHEN and CDR2 SYDVKM. CDR3 length: 13 amino acids. The CDR3 DNA sequence: TGTGCCAGCACGGTCAGTTGGTCCTACGAGCAGTACTTC. Its protein is CASTVSWSYEQYF.

The chain joins TRBV28 to TRBJ2-7; D is uncertain. The V gene lost 4 bases and the J gene lost 4 bases, with 11 bases spanning the gap. The CDR3 loop spans 13 amino acids. Germline V gives CDR1 MDHEN, CDR2 SYDVKM. The chain's CDR3 is CASSSRTPYEQYF. The CDR3 bases are TGTGCCAGCAGTTCTCGGACGCCGTACGAGCAGTACTTC.

The chain links TRBV18 to TRBJ2-1, with no clear D. Trimming left V 1 base short and J 5 bases short, with 18 bases between. The CDR3 is 17 residues long. Per the germline V gene, CDR1 is KGHSH and CDR2 is LQKENI. CDR3 protein: CASSPRMKGHDNNEQFF. The CDR3, as DNA: TGTGCCAGCTCACCACGAATGAAGGGCCATGATAACAATGAGCAGTTCTTC.

V and J are TRBV7-3 and TRBJ1-5; D remains unclear. CDR1 and CDR2 from the germline V gene are SGHTA and FQGTGA. This CDR3 contains 16 residues. Trimming removed 1 base from V and 6 bases from J, with 16 bases in between. The CDR3 is CASSLIRGTLPQPQHF. Written as DNA, the CDR3 is TGTGCCAGCAGCTTAATCCGGGGTACCTTACCTCAGCCCCAGCATTTT.

This clone was recorded once. This rearrangement joins TRBV30 to TRBJ2-1; D is unclear. The germline gives CDR1 GTSNPN, CDR2 SVGIG (reference sequence). The V and J ends lost 2 bases and 4 bases respectively, with 12 bases between them. The CDR3 loop spans 14 amino acids. The CDR3 DNA reads TGTGCCTGGAGTCGACTCACGCCTTACAATGAGCAGTTCTTC. It yields the protein CAWSRLTPYNEQFF. The full variable domain, its missing parts supplied by reference TRBV30 and TRBJ2-1, is SQTIHQWPATLVQPVGSPLSLECTVEGTSNPNLYWYRQAAGRGLQLLFYSVGIGQISSEVPQNLSASRPQDRQFILSSKKLLLSDSGFYLCAWSRLTPYNEQFFGPGTRLTVL.

The rearrangement links TRBV5-1 to TRBJ2-4, with 7 bases lining up with TRBD2. Per germline, CDR1 SGHRS and CDR2 YFSETQ. With 7 bases clipped from V and 6 bases from J, the junction kept 4 bases outside the gene matches. This CDR3 region has 12 residues. The CDR3 spells CASRGVGNIQYF. DNA for the CDR3: TGCGCCAGCCGGGGGGTCGGAAACATTCAGTACTTC.

Sample share makes this clone medium-sized. The chain combines TRBV4-3 with TRBJ1-1; a possible D gene is TRBD1 (6 bases). CDR1 is LGHNA and CDR2 is YSLEER in the germline V gene. With 0 bases removed from V and 0 bases from J, the gap between germline ends came to 11 bases. This CDR3 contains 16 residues. The chain's CDR3 is CASSQEPGQLNTEAFF. CDR3 coding DNA: TGCGCCAGCAGCCAAGAGCCCGGACAGCTGAACACTGAAGCTTTCTTT.

Comment on this clone: Its ends do not fully match the called genes, so a read error is possible. Here the CDR3 DNA reads TGTGCCAGTAGTATCCTACCAGCAGCAGATATGCAGTATTTT. Its translation is CASSILPAADMQYF. This chain uses TRBV19 with TRBJ2-3; D is ambiguous. The CDR3 is made up of 14 amino acids. CDR1 LNHDA and CDR2 SQIVND come from the germline V gene (reference sequence).

This clone was detected a few times. J is TRBJ1-2 and V is TRBV5-5, with D hard to call. Germline CDR1 is SGHKS and CDR2 is YYEKEE (reference sequence). V gave up 0 bases and J gave up 0 bases, with 9 bases separating them. This CDR3 region has 15 residues. The CDR3: CASSLAGGANYGYTF. DNA of the CDR3: TGTGCCAGCAGCTTGGCGGGCGGAGCTAACTATGGCTACACCTTC.

The genes are TRBV7-3 and TRBJ2-3; TRBD2 might be the D (5 bases). Trimming took off 2 bases at V and 8 bases at J, with 5 bases between the two ends. Germline-derived CDR1 and CDR2 are SGHTA and FQGTGA. CDR3 size: 11 residues. CDR3 amino acids: CASSLEGTQYF. The CDR3 coding sequence is TGTGCCAGCAGCTTAGAGGGTACGCAGTATTTT.

V and J are TRBV19 and TRBJ1-5; D gene unclear. CDR1 is LNHDA, CDR2 SQIVND, per germline (reference sequence). Trimming left V 11 bases short and J 4 bases short, with 9 bases between. CDR3 length: 11 amino acids. The CDR3 reads CAGNGNQPQHF. DNA of the CDR3: TGTGCCGGGAACGGGAATCAGCCCCAGCATTTT. Based on the CDR3 plus reference TRBV19 and TRBJ1-5, the full variable domain is DGGITQSPKYLFRKEGQNVTLSCEQNLNHDAMYWYRQDPGQGLRLIYYSQIVNDFQKGDIAEGYSVSREKKESFPLTVTSAQKNPTAFYLCAGNGNQPQHFGDGTRLSIL.

This chain uses TRBV18 with TRBJ2-7; D may be TRBD2 (8 bases). The CDR3 sequence is 15 residues long. Germline V lookup: CDR1 KGHSH, CDR2 LQKENI. V was clipped by 4 bases and J by 0 bases, with 13 bases between them. The CDR3 nucleotides are TGTGCCAGCTCACTAGCGGGACAGACCTCCTACGAGCAGTACTTC. Amino acid sequence: CASSLAGQTSYEQYF.

The DNA of the CDR3 is TGTGCCAGCAGCCCCGAACTCTCCCGGGACGATGGCTACACCTTC. As protein: CASSPELSRDDGYTF. This chain joins TRBV4-2 and TRBJ1-2, with a weak D call TRBD1 (5 bases). Deletions cut 4 bases from V and 6 bases from J, with 18 bases between. The CDR3 is 15 amino acids. CDR1 and CDR2 from the germline V gene are LGHNA and YNFKEQ.

The gene calls are TRBV7-2 and TRBJ1-6; D is possibly TRBD1 (5 bases). Trimming removed 2 bases at V and 7 bases at J, with 9 bases between. CDR1 and CDR2 from the germline V gene are SGHTA and FQGNSA. The CDR3 is 14 amino acids. The CDR3 nucleotides are TGTGCCAGCAGCTTATCGGGGGGAAATTCACCCCTCCACTTT. It encodes CASSLSGGNSPLHF.

This rearrangement joins TRBV5-5 to TRBJ2-2, with TRBD2 identical over 8 bases. Germline CDR1 is SGHKS and CDR2 is YYEKEE (reference sequence). Trimming removed 2 bases from V and 7 bases from J; junction bases left unmatched: 4. The CDR3 is 14 residues long. The CDR3: CASSFREGDGELFF. The CDR3 DNA reads as TGTGCCAGCAGCTTTCGGGAGGGGGACGGGGAGCTGTTTTTT.

This chain connects TRBV2 to TRBJ1-1; TRBD1 matches 7 bases. Germline CDR1 reads SNHLY; CDR2 reads FYNNEI. The CDR3 is 14 amino acids. The V segment lost 3 bases and the J segment 4 bases; nucleotides outside the gene matches: 5. Here the CDR3 DNA reads TGTGCCAGCAGTGAGACAGGGTACGGCACTGAAGCTTTCTTT. It yields the protein CASSETGYGTEAFF.

V usage is TRBV2 and J usage is TRBJ2-7; 10 bases match TRBD2. J was trimmed by 6 bases and V by 6 bases; bases with no gene match: 5. The CDR3 covers 13 residues. CDR1 SNHLY and CDR2 FYNNEI come from the germline V gene. The CDR3 is CASRQAGGREQYF. CDR3 DNA: TGTGCCAGCAGGCAAGCGGGGGGGCGCGAGCAGTACTTC.